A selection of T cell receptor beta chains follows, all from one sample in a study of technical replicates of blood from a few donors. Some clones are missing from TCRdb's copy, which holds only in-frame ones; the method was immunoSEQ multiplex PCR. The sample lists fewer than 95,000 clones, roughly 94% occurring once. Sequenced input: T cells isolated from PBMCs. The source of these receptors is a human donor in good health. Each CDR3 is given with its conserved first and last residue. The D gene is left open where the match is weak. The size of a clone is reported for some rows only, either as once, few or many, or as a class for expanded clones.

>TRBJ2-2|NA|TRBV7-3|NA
CASSPYTGELFF
TGTGCCAGCAGTCCATACACCGGGGAGCTGTTTTTT
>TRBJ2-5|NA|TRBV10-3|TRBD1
CAISVSGGQETQYF
TGTGCCATCTCGGTGTCAGGGGGTCAGGAGACCCAGTACTTC
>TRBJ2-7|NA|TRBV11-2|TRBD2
CASSLDLASGAYEQYF
TGTGCCAGCAGCTTAGACCTGGCCAGCGGGGCGTACGAGCAGTACTTC
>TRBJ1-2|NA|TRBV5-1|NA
CASSFSGTTYGYTF
TGCGCCAGCAGCTTCTCAGGGACAACCTATGGCTACACCTTC
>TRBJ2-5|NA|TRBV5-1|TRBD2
CASSLEGGSLIKTQYF
TGCGCCAGCAGCTTGGAGGGCGGGAGCCTGATAAAGACCCAGTACTTC
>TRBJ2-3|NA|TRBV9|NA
CASSVSSGSYPPDTQYF
TGTGCCAGCAGCGTATCGAGCGGGTCGTATCCCCCAGATACGCAGTATTTT
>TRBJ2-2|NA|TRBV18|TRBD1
CASSPWGQENTGELFF
TGTGCCAGCTCACCGTGGGGACAGGAAAACACCGGGGAGCTGTTTTTT
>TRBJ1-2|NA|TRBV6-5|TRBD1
CASSYLATGTGHGYTF
TGTGCCAGCAGTTACCTAGCTACCGGGACAGGGCATGGCTACACCTTC
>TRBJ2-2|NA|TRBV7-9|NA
CASLPRPGQSPNTGELFF
TGTGCCAGCCTCCCTAGACCGGGACAATCACCGAACACCGGGGAGCTGTTTTTT
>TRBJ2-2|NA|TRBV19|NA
CASSVDSHTGELFF
TGTGCCAGTAGTGTTGACTCACACACCGGGGAGCTGTTTTTT
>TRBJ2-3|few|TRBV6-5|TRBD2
CASSTPSGSTDTQYF
TGTGCCAGCAGTACTCCTAGCGGGAGCACAGATACGCAGTATTTT
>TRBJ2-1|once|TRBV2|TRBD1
CVSRYDRASYNEQFF
TGTGTTAGCAGGTACGACAGGGCTTCCTACAATGAGCAGTTCTTC
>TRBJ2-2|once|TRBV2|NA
CASSATSIRSGELFF
TGTGCCAGCAGCGCAACTAGTATAAGATCCGGGGAGCTGTTTTTT
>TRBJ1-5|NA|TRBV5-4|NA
CASSLDGDQPQHF
TGTGCCAGCAGCTTGGACGGGGATCAGCCCCAGCATTTT
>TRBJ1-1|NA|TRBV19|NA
CASSIRGDTNTEAFF
TGTGCCAGTAGTATCAGGGGCGATACGAACACTGAAGCTTTCTTT
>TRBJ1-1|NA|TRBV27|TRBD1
CASSPGGANTEAFF
TGTGCCAGCAGTCCAGGGGGCGCGAACACTGAAGCTTTCTTT